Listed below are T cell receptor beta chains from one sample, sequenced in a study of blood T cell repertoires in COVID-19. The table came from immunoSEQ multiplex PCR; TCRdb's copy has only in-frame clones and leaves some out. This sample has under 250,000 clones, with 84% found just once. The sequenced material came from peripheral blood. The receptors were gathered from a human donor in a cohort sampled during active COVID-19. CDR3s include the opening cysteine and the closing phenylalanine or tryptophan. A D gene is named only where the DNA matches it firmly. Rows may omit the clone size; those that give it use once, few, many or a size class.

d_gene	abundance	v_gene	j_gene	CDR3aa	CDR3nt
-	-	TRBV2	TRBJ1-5	CASSARAGLGHNQPQHF	TGTGCCAGCAGCGCCAGGGCAGGACTAGGGCACAATCAGCCCCAGCATTTT
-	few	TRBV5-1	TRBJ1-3	CASSLGASGNTIYF	TGCGCCAGCAGCTTAGGGGCCTCTGGAAACACCATATATTTT
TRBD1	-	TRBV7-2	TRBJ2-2	CASSSGGRGNTGELFF	TGTGCCAGCAGCTCAGGGGGACGGGGAAACACCGGGGAGCTGTTTTTT
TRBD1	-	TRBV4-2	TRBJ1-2	CASSQEGTGNYGYTF	TGTGCCAGCAGCCAAGAGGGGACAGGGAACTATGGCTACACCTTC
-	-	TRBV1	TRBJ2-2	CTSSQDFCGRSTGELFF	TGCACCAGCAGCCAAGATTTTTGCGGGAGGAGCACCGGGGAGCTGTTTTTT
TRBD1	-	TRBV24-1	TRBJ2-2	CATSGNRGQGGELFF	TGTGCCACCAGTGGGAACAGGGGGCAGGGCGGGGAGCTGTTTTTT
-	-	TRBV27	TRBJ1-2	CASRTGNYGYTF	TGTGCCAGCAGGACAGGAAACTATGGCTACACCTTC
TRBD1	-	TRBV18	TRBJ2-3	CASSPGTGETDTQYF	TGTGCCAGCTCTCCGGGGACAGGGGAGACAGATACGCAGTATTTT
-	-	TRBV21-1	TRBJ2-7	CASRKLSSSGKVYEQYF	TGTGCCAGCAGGAAATTATCCTCCAGCGGGAAGGTCTACGAGCAGTACTTC
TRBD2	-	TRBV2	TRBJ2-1	CASSSRAGTSEQFF	TGTGCCAGCAGCTCAAGGGCAGGGACTAGTGAGCAGTTCTTC
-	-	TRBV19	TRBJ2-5	CASSIGIRETQYF	TGTGCCAGTAGTATCGGTATAAGAGAGACCCAGTACTTC
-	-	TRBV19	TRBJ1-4	CASSSRGSTNEKLFF	TGTGCCAGTAGTTCCAGGGGTTCTACTAATGAAAAACTGTTTTTT
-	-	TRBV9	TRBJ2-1	CASSVDLRGNEQFF	TGTGCCAGCAGCGTAGACCTACGAGGGAATGAGCAGTTCTTC
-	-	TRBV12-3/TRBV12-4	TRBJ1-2	CASSRNGPAGYTF	TGTGCCAGCAGCAGGAATGGCCCAGCTGGCTACACCTTC
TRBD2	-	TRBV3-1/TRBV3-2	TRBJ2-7	CASSRASGNYEQYF	TGTGCCAGCAGCCGGGCTAGCGGGAACTACGAGCAGTACTTC
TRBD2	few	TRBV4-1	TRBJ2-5	CASSQDGVSGLAGMETQYF	TGCGCCAGCAGCCAAGATGGCGTTTCAGGACTAGCGGGAATGGAGACCCAGTACTTC
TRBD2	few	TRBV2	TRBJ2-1	CASRGPSPSGPDYEQFF	TGTGCCAGCAGGGGCCCCTCACCTAGCGGGCCAGACTATGAGCAGTTCTTC
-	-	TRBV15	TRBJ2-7	CATSRPASDEQYF	TGTGCCACCAGCAGGCCTGCATCGGACGAGCAGTACTTC
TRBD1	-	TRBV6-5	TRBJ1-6	CASRTPGGWNSPLHF	TGTGCCAGCAGAACTCCAGGGGGCTGGAATTCACCCCTCCACTTT
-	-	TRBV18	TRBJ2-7	CASSQLTGGDEQYF	TGTGCCAGCTCTCAACTTACAGGGGGGGACGAGCAGTACTTC
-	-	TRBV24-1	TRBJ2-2	CATSAASDLPGELFF	TGTGCCACCAGTGCGGCTAGCGACTTGCCCGGGGAGCTGTTTTTT
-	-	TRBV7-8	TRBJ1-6	CASSPTDSPLHF	TGTGCCAGCAGCCCCACAGATTCACCCCTCCACTTT
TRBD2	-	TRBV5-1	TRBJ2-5	CASSLDALAGAQETQYF	TGCGCCAGCAGCTTGGATGCCCTAGCGGGAGCCCAAGAGACCCAGTACTTC
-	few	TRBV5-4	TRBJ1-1	CASSFGLLPGAFF	TGTGCCAGCAGCTTTGGGCTCCTCCCCGGAGCTTTCTTT
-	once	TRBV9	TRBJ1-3	CASSEPAGFSGNTIYF	TGTGCCAGCAGCGAGCCCGCAGGTTTCTCTGGAAACACCATATATTTT
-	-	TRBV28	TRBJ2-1	CASSLHAAGGGNEQFF	TGTGCCAGCAGTTTACATGCCGCGGGCGGAGGCAATGAGCAGTTCTTC
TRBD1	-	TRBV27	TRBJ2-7	CASSLVQGIGEQYF	TGTGCCAGCAGTTTGGTACAGGGGATTGGAGAGCAGTACTTC
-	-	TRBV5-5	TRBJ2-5	CASSSNGQRTYQETQYF	TGTGCCAGCAGCTCAAATGGACAGAGAACGTACCAAGAGACCCAGTACTTC
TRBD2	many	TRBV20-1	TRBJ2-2	CSASQRERGGAGELFF	TGCAGTGCTAGTCAGCGGGAAAGGGGAGGGGCCGGGGAGCTGTTTTTT
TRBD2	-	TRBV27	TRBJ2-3	CASSLSTSGGRRAQYF	TGTGCCAGCAGTTTATCCACTAGCGGGGGCCGAAGGGCGCAGTATTTT
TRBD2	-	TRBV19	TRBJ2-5	CASRETGTSVETQYF	TGTGCCAGCCGAGAAACCGGGACTAGCGTAGAGACCCAGTACTTC
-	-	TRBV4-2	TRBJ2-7	CASSPRGSSYEQYF	TGTGCCAGCAGCCCACGGGGGAGCTCCTACGAGCAGTACTTC
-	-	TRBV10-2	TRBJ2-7	CASSDQTYEQYF	TGCGCCAGCAGTGACCAGACCTACGAGCAGTACTTC
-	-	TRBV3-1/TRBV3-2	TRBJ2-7	CASSALGTPQNEQYF	TGTGCCAGTTCCGCCCTCGGGACTCCACAAAACGAGCAGTACTTC
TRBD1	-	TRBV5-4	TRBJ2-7	CASSSDRASYEQYF	TGTGCCAGCAGCTCGGACAGGGCCTCCTACGAGCAGTACTTC
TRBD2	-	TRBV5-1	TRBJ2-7	CASSVGGGGEYEQYF	TGCGCCAGCAGCGTTGGTGGCGGGGGAGAATACGAGCAGTACTTC
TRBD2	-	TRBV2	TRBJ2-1	CASSDWLAGGPGNEQFF	TGTGCCAGCAGTGACTGGCTAGCGGGAGGGCCGGGTAATGAGCAGTTCTTC
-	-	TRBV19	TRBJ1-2	CASSTTVLSGYTF	TGTGCCAGTAGTACAACAGTATTGAGTGGCTACACCTTC
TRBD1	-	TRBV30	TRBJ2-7	CAWSVKSGGSYEQYF	TGTGCCTGGAGTGTAAAGTCAGGGGGCTCCTACGAGCAGTACTTC
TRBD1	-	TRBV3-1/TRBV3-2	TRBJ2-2	CASSRGQGTGELFF	TGTGCCAGCAGCCGAGGACAGGGGACCGGGGAGCTGTTTTTT
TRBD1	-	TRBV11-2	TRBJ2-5	CASSLEQGAVDQYF	TGTGCCAGCAGCTTAGAACAGGGGGCTGTGGACCAGTACTTC
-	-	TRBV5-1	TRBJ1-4	CASSLGNRVANEKLFF	TGCGCCAGCAGCTTGGGGAACAGGGTGGCTAATGAAAAACTGTTTTTT
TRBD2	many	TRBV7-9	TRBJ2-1	CASSPGGSGAYNEQFF	TGTGCCAGCAGCCCGGGGGGTAGCGGCGCCTACAATGAGCAGTTCTTC
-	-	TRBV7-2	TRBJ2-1	CASSSGVRSNEQFF	TGTGCCAGCAGCTCGGGAGTTCGGTCGAATGAGCAGTTCTTC
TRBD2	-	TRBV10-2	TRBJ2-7	CASSGTSGRLYEQYF	TGCGCCAGCAGTGGGACTAGCGGGAGACTTTACGAGCAGTACTTC
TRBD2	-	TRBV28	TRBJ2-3	CASSFRGLADDTQYF	TGTGCCAGCAGTTTCAGAGGACTAGCGGACGATACGCAGTATTTT
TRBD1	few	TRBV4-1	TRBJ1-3	CASSQPTGDRGNTIYF	TGCGCCAGCAGCCAGCCGACAGGGGATCGTGGAAACACCATATATTTT
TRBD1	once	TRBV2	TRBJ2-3	CASSRLGQGNTDTQYF	TGTGCCAGCAGTCGGCTAGGACAGGGCAACACAGATACGCAGTATTTT